This T cell receptor (beta chain) is drawn from a study of T cells in Graves' hyperthyroidism and ophthalmopathy. Diagnosing involved the use of clinical symptoms, serum thyroxine and TRAb, thyroid ultrasound and orbital computed tomography. The V gene end was trimmed by 10 bases and the J gene end by 3 bases; junction bases not matched to a gene: 8. The V gene's germline CDR1 is SNHLY and CDR2 FYNNEI. The CDR3 spans 13 residues. Researchers took RNA transcripts and amplified the TCR beta CDR3 regions from them. The TCR CDR3 was amplified in a first-round RT-PCR using the HTBI primer set. MiXCR, applied by TCRdb to the multiplex PCR reads, yields one record per CDR3 protein. In the table there are fewer than 250,000 distinct CDR3 sequences, roughly 22% of which are singletons. This clonotype has ten or more counts. The antigen is unknown. The study, taken as a whole, reports: Within blood appeared most thyroid clonotypes that had expanded above 0.001. Ophthalmopathy, as predicted by the model, came a median approximately 6.5 months after the prediction. Ophthalmopathy was distinguished from stable hyperthyroidism by 13 V-J signatures.

The rearrangement uses TRBV2 and TRBJ2-7; TRBD1 matches at 8 bases. The sequence derives from a woman aged 40 to 50 with Graves' ophthalmopathy. Sample: blood. This CDR3 reads CATVDRARYEQYF. CDR3 bases: TGTGCCACCGTGGACAGGGCACGCTACGAGCAGTACTTC.